This T cell receptor (beta chain) was captured in a study of molecular identifiers for immune sequencing clone quantification. Whole-study findings and limits: In a background of around 970,000 naive cells, spiked Jurkat TCR RNA from one cell was reportedly detectable.

Concerning this clonotype itself: Its matching antigen is unknown.

Libraries used roughly 18,000 to 1,100,000 sorted naive CD8 T cells and 10%, 30% or 50% RNA input. The authors sorted naive CD8 T cells as CD8+CD4-CCR7+CD45RA+. In germline, CDR1 is MNHNS, CDR2 SASEGT. The CDR3 spans 15 residues. Trimming removed 7 bases from V and 2 bases from J; junction bases left unmatched: 8. TCRdb re-called the PCR reads with MiXCR, one entry per CDR3 protein. This table holds around 480,000 distinct CDR3 sequences, about 20% found once. This TCR came from a human donor in good health. Some libraries in this study had Jurkat cell RNA spiked in. Sequences were obtained from naive CD8+ T cells from blood, with Jurkat cell RNA spiked in. Subset noted: FACS-sorted CD8+CD4-CCR7+CD45RA+ naive T cells. The chain combines TRBV6-1 with TRBJ1-5, with 7 bases fitting TRBD1. DNA for the CDR3: TGTGCCAGCAAATTAATGGGACAGCGCAATCAGCCCCAGCATTTT. Protein: CASKLMGQRNQPQHF.